The 21 T cell receptor beta chains reported below all come from one sample, sequenced in a study of blood T cell repertoires in COVID-19. Assay used: immunoSEQ multiplex PCR; TCRdb lists only in-frame clones, some missing. The table includes tens of thousands of clones, 75% to 85% detected once. The specimen was peripheral blood. The receptors here all came from a human donor in a cohort sampled during active COVID-19.

The chain is built from TRBV5-1 and TRBJ1-4; 11 bases are a match to TRBD1. Germline values: CDR1 SGHRS, CDR2 YFSETQ. CDR3 length equals 14 residues. The J segment lost 7 bases and the V segment lost 4 bases, leaving 3 bases of the junction unmatched. The CDR3 region is CASSPGTGGEKLFF. CDR3 nucleotides: TGCGCCAGCAGCCCCGGGACAGGGGGTGAAAAACTGTTTTTT.

V usage is TRBV28 and J usage is TRBJ1-3, with 10 bases identical to TRBD1. V dropped 1 base and J dropped 4; count of bases not matched to a gene: 7. Per germline, CDR1 MDHEN and CDR2 SYDVKM. This CDR3 contains 17 residues. The CDR3 nucleotides read TGTGCCAGCAGTTTATTAGGGACAGGGGCGCTGGGAAACACCATATATTTT. Its protein product is CASSLLGTGALGNTIYF.

The V call is TRBV5-4, the J call TRBJ1-2; TRBD1 aligns across 8 bases. In germline, CDR1 is SGHNT, CDR2 YYREEE (reference sequence). CDR3 length: 14 residues. The trim removed 4 bases at V and 8 bases at J, leaving 10 bases unmatched. In DNA, the CDR3 is TGTGCCAGCAGCGGGGGTCAGACAGGGGTAGGCTACACCTTC. The encoded protein is CASSGGQTGVGYTF.

This CDR3 is CASLGDRGGQPQHF. In nucleotides, the CDR3 is TGTGCCAGCCTAGGTGACAGGGGAGGTCAGCCCCAGCATTTT. The chain joins TRBV6-4 to TRBJ1-5; 8 nucleotides agree with TRBD1. CDR3 size: 14 residues. V lost 8 bases, J lost 6 bases, and 9 bases stayed unmatched. Germline CDR1 is MRHNA and CDR2 is SNTAGT.

This clone was recorded once. The chain employs TRBV18 and TRBJ2-3, with 9 bases that match TRBD2. CDR1 and CDR2 from the germline V gene are KGHSH and LQKENI. The J segment lost 4 bases and the V segment lost 0 bases, leaving 20 bases of the junction unmatched. The length of the CDR3 is 21 residues. Written as DNA, the CDR3 is TGTGCCAGCTCACCACCGTCTTCTGAGGCCCCCTTAGCGGGAGAATCAGATACGCAGTATTTT. Translated: CASSPPSSEAPLAGESDTQYF.

The chain carries TRBV27 and TRBJ2-5; 9 bases agree with TRBD2. Germline V gene sequence: CDR1 MNHEY, CDR2 SMNVEV (reference sequence). The CDR3 consists of 15 residues. V gave up 5 bases and J gave up 5 bases; unmatched junction bases: 9. CDR3 in DNA: TGTGCCAGCAGTCTCGGTAGCGGGAGAGGGGAGACCCAGTACTTC. Its protein product is CASSLGSGRGETQYF.

The chain recombines TRBV19 with TRBJ1-5; D is unclear. Trimming pared 3 bases from V and 0 bases from J, leaving 9 bases between. CDR1 LNHDA and CDR2 SQIVND come from the germline V gene (reference sequence). This CDR3 has 15 amino acids. CDR3 in DNA: TGTGCCAGTAGTATCGATCAGGTTAGCAATCAGCCCCAGCATTTT. This encodes CASSIDQVSNQPQHF.

This clone was detected only a few times. The chain couples TRBV12-3 or TRBV12-4 to TRBJ1-2; D gene unclear. Deletions cut 2 bases from V and 4 bases from J, with 8 bases between. The CDR3 is 13 amino acids. CDR3 loop: CASSLLPSYGYTF. The CDR3 nucleotides read TGTGCCAGCAGTTTATTACCGAGCTATGGCTACACCTTC.

The rearrangement joins TRBV28 to TRBJ1-2, with D perhaps matching TRBD1 (6 bases). This CDR3 spans 14 amino acids. Germline CDR1 reads MDHEN; CDR2 reads SYDVKM. The DNA for the CDR3 is TGTGTTGCGCTGGCAGCCGGACAGAACTATGGCTACACCTTC. Its protein is CVALAAGQNYGYTF.

The genes are TRBV5-1 and TRBJ2-3, with D possibly TRBD2 on 5 matching bases. The CDR3 is made up of 14 amino acids. CDR1 and CDR2 from the germline V gene are SGHRS and YFSETQ. Trimming took off 0 bases at V and 9 bases at J, with 14 bases between the two ends. The CDR3 nucleotides read TGCGCCAGCAGCTTGGGGGAGCCGGAGGAGACGCAGTATTTT. It yields the protein CASSLGEPEETQYF.

This sequence joins TRBV25-1 and TRBJ2-3, with TRBD1 matching over 9 bases. This CDR3 has 14 amino acids. J lost 5 bases, V lost 3 bases, and 3 bases had no gene match. The germline gives CDR1 MGHDK, CDR2 SYGVNS. In DNA, the CDR3 is TGTGCCAGCAGTGAGTACAGGGGGCAAGATACGCAGTATTTT. Its translation is CASSEYRGQDTQYF.

The chain is built from TRBV23-1 and TRBJ1-2, with 11 bases lining up with TRBD1. TRBV23-1 is identified as an open reading frame with a role that is uncertain. The CDR3 is 18 residues long. Trimming took 4 bases from V and 4 from J; bases not matched to a gene: 14. The CDR3 DNA is TGCGCCAGCAGTCGGGGCGGACAGGGGGCTACTTGCTTCTATGGCTACACCTTC. Translated, it gives CASSRGGQGATCFYGYTF.

The genes are TRBV7-2 and TRBJ2-3; TRBD2 aligns across 9 bases. J lost 1 base, V lost 1 base, and 6 bases had no gene match. Germline assignment: CDR1 SGHTA and CDR2 FQGNSA. The CDR3 extends over 17 amino acids. The CDR3 DNA sequence: TGTGCCAGCAGCTTAGGTCCTAGCGGGATCGGCACAGATACGCAGTATTTT. Translation gives CASSLGPSGIGTDTQYF.

The chain has TRBV20-1 and TRBJ1-2; 10 positions match TRBD1. The CDR3 runs 11 residues. Germline CDR1 and CDR2: DFQATT and SNEGSKA (reference sequence). The CDR3 loop is CSADRGQGYTF. The CDR3 nucleotides read TGCAGCGCCGACAGGGGGCAAGGCTACACCTTC.

The V call is TRBV5-4, the J call TRBJ1-1; the D is unclear. This CDR3 comprises 13 residues. Germline CDR1 is SGHNT and CDR2 is YYREEE (reference sequence). Between the trimmed V and J ends, which lost 3 bases and 6 bases, there was a span of 12 bases. CDR3 amino acids: CASSSGGGPEAFF. CDR3 in DNA: TGTGCCAGCAGCTCTGGTGGAGGGCCTGAAGCTTTCTTT.

The CDR3 protein is CASSGDTGFYEQYF. In DNA, the CDR3 is TGTGCCAGCAGCGGGGACACCGGTTTTTACGAGCAGTACTTC. This chain links TRBV3-1 (or the pseudogene TRBV3-2) with TRBJ2-7; D is perhaps TRBD1 (6 bases). Germline CDR1 LGHDT, CDR2 YNNKEL (reference sequence). The CDR3 is 14 residues long. The germline V and J ends were trimmed by 5 bases and 4 bases, with 15 bases remaining between them.

The V gene is TRBV27, the J gene TRBJ2-1; no firm D call. Trimming stripped 2 bases from V and 10 bases from J, with 12 bases between. The CDR3 is made up of 13 amino acids. CDR1 and CDR2 (germline): MNHEY, SMNVEV (reference sequence). Written as DNA, the CDR3 is TGTGCCAGCAGTTTAAGGATCGAGAGGGAGCAGTTCTTC. It translates to CASSLRIEREQFF.

A few counts support this clone. The chain combines TRBV7-9 with TRBJ1-5, with 8 positions matching TRBD1. The V segment lost 5 bases and the J segment 9 bases; nucleotides outside the gene matches: 12. The CDR3 runs to 15 residues. Germline lookup yields CDR1 SEHNR and CDR2 FQNEAQ (reference sequence). CDR3: CASSGTGQGGGPQHF. The CDR3 DNA reads as TGTGCCAGCAGCGGAACAGGACAGGGCGGGGGGCCCCAGCATTTT.

The chain carries TRBV30 and TRBJ2-7; D is unclear. Germline assignment: CDR1 GTSNPN and CDR2 SVGIG (reference sequence). CDR3 size: 13 residues. The V end was cut by 3 bases, the J end by 0 bases, with 9 bases between. The CDR3 nucleotides are TGTGCCTGGAGGACAACGAGCTCCTACGAGCAGTACTTC. Encoded protein: CAWRTTSSYEQYF. Using reference TRBV30 and TRBJ2-7 for the parts outside the CDR3, the full variable domain is SQTIHQWPATLVQPVGSPLSLECTVEGTSNPNLYWYRQAAGRGLQLLFYSVGIGQISSEVPQNLSASRPQDRQFILSSKKLLLSDSGFYLCAWRTTSSYEQYFGPGTRLTVT.

This clone appeared once. The V gene is TRBV9, the J gene TRBJ2-7; 8 bases are shared with TRBD2. In germline, CDR1 is SGDLS, CDR2 YYNGEE. CDR3 size: 17 residues. The trim removed 0 bases at V and 2 bases at J, leaving 10 bases unmatched. The CDR3 region has the DNA TGTGCCAGCAGCGTAGCCCCCCCGGGACTAGGACCCTACGAGCAGTACTTC. This codes for CASSVAPPGLGPYEQYF.

The chain carries TRBV5-1 and TRBJ2-7; 9 bases are shared with TRBD1. Germline assignment: CDR1 SGHRS and CDR2 YFSETQ. The ends lost 3 bases at V and 3 bases at J; junction bases unmatched: 10. The CDR3 covers 16 residues. The CDR3 region is CASSSSGTGPSYEQYF. DNA of the CDR3: TGCGCCAGCAGCTCCTCCGGGACAGGGCCTAGCTACGAGCAGTACTTC.